This TCR beta chain was profiled in a study of blood T cell repertoires in COVID-19. The wider study: From the United States, Italy and Spain came samples of acute and convalescent COVID-19. Nucleic acid was either cDNA or gDNA, and it came from T cells, B-cell-depleted T cells, or PBMCs.

Enrolment of Seattle patients took place during active infection, and they were followed longitudinally. CDR3 size: 13 residues. The J segment lost 6 bases and the V segment lost 2 bases, leaving 2 bases of the junction unmatched. The germline gives CDR1 KGHSH, CDR2 LQKENI. Original methodology: For nucleated cells, counts were estimated from reference gene primer amplification. Measured with immunoSEQ multiplex PCR; TCRdb has only the in-frame clones, and not every one. The V and J calls and clone size are taken from that table; D and trimming were inferred from the DNA. Of about 350,000 clones detected, more than 70% appear once; the ten largest clones hold over 3.5%.

The chain employs TRBV18 and TRBJ2-7; 9 nucleotides line up with TRBD1. Sequencing was performed on peripheral blood. The TCR sequence derives from an older woman with COVID-19, enrolled during active disease. The CDR3 reads CASSPGDRAEQYF. CDR3 nucleotide sequence: TGTGCCAGCTCACCAGGGGACAGGGCCGAGCAGTACTTC.